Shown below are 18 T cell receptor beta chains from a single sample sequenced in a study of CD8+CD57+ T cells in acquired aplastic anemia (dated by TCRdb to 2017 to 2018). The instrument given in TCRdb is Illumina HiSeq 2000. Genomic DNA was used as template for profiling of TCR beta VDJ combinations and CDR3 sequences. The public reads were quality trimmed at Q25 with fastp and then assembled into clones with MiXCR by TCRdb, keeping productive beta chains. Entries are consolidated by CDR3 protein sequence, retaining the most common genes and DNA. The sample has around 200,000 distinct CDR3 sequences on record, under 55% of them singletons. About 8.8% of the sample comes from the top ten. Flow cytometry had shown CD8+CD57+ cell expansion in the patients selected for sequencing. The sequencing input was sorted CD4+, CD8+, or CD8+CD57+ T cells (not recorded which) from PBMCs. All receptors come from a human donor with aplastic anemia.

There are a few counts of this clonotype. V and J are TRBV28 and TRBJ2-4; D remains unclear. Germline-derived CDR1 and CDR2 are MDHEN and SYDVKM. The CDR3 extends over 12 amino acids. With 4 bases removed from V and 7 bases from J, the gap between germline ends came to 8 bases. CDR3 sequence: CASSSYSNIQYF. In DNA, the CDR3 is TGTGCCAGCAGTTCGTATAGCAACATTCAGTACTTC.

The CDR3 region is CSASPTNYGYTF. Here the CDR3 DNA reads TGCAGTGCTAGTCCGACTAACTATGGCTACACCTTC. V gene TRBV20-1 combines with J gene TRBJ1-2, with no clear D. From germline, CDR1 is DFQATT and CDR2 SNEGSKA (reference sequence). This CDR3 is built from 12 residues. Trimming removed 3 bases from V and 0 bases from J, with 5 bases in between.

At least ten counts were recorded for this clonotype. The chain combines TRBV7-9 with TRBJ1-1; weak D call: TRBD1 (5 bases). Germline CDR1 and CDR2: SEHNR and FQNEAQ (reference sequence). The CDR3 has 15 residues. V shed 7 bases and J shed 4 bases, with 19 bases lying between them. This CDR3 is CASTTTLGGGTEAFF. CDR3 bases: TGTGCCAGCACCACGACGTTGGGGGGAGGCACTGAAGCTTTCTTT.

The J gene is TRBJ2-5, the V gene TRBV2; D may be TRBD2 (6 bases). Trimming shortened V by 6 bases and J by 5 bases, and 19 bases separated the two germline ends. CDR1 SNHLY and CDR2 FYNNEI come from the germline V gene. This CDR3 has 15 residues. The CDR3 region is CASSGSPGTGETQYF. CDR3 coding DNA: TGTGCCAGCAGCGGGAGCCCCGGGACCGGGGAGACCCAGTACTTC.

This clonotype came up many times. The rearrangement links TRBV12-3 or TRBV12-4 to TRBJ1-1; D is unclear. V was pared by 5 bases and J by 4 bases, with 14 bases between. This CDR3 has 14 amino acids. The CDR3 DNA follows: TGTGCCAGCAGTCTAGTTCTCCAGAGCACTGAAGCTTTCTTT. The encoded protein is CASSLVLQSTEAFF.

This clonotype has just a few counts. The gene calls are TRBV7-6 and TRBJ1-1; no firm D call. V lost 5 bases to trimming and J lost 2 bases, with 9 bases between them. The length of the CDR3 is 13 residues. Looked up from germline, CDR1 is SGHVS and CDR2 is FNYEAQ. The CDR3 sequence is CASSRNLNTEAFF. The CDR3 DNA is TGTGCCAGCAGCCGCAACCTAAACACTGAAGCTTTCTTT.

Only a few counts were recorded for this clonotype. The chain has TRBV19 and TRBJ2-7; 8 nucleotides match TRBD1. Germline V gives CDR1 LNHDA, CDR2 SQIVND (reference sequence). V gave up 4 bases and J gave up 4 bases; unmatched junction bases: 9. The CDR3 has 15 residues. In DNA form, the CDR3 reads TGTGCCAGTAGTACACAATGGACAGGGTCTTACGAGCAGTACTTC. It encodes CASSTQWTGSYEQYF.

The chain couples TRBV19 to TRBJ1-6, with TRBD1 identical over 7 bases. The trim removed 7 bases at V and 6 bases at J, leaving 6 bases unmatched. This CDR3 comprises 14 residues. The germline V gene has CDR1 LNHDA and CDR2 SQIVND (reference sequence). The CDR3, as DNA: TGTGCCAGTACCCCGGGACAGTTTAATTCACCCCTCCACTTT. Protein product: CASTPGQFNSPLHF.

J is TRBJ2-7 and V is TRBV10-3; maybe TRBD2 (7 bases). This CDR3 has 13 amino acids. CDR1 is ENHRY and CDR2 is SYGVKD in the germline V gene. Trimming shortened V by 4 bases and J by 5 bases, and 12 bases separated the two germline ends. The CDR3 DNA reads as TGTGCCATCAGTGCAGGGGAGGGGGACGAGCAGTACTTC. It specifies CAISAGEGDEQYF.

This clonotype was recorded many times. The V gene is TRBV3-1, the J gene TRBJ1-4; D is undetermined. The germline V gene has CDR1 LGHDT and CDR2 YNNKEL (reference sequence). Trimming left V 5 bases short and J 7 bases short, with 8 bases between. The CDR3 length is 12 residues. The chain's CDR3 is CASSFRGEKLFF. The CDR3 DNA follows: TGTGCCAGCAGCTTTCGCGGTGAAAAACTGTTTTTT.

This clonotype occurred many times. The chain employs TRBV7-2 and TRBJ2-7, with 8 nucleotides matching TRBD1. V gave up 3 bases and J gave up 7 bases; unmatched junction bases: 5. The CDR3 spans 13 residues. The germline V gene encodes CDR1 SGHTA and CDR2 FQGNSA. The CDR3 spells CASSLGQEREQYF. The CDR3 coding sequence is TGTGCCAGCAGCTTGGGACAGGAAAGAGAGCAGTACTTC. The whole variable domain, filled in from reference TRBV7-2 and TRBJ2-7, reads GAGVSQSPSNKVTEKGKDVELRCDPISGHTALYWYRQSLGQGLEFLIYFQGNSAPDKSGLPSDRFSAERTGGSVSTLTIQRTQQEDSAVYLCASSLGQEREQYFGPGTRLTVT.

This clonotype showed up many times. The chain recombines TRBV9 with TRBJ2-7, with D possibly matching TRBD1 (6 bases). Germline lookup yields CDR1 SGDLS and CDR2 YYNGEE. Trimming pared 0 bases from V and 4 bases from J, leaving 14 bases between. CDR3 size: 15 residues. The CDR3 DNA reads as TGTGCCAGCAGCGTAGACCCCAGGGGTGGGTACGAGCAGTACTTC. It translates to CASSVDPRGGYEQYF.

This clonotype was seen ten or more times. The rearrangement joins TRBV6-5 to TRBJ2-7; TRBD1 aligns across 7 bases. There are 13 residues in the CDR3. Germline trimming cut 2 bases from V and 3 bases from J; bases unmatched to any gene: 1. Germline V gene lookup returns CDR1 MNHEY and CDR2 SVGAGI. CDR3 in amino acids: CASSYRQGYEQYF. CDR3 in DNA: TGTGCCAGCAGTTACAGACAGGGCTACGAGCAGTACTTC.

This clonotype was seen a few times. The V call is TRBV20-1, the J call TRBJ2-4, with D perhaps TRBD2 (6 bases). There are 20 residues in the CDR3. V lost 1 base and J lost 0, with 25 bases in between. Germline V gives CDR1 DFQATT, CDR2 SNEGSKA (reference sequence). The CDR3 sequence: CSARAISPGLVSLAKNIQYF. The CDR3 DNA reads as TGCAGTGCTAGAGCTATCTCTCCGGGACTGGTTAGTCTAGCCAAAAACATTCAGTACTTC.

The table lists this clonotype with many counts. The CDR3 DNA is TGTGCCGCACAAGCGGGAGTGGGGGAGACCCAGTACTTC. It specifies CAAQAGVGETQYF. The chain couples TRBV10-3 to TRBJ2-5; 8 nucleotides align to TRBD2. Unmatched junction bases numbered 10, after V lost 11 bases and J lost 5 bases. The CDR3 has 13 residues. Germline V lookup: CDR1 ENHRY, CDR2 SYGVKD.

This CDR3 reads CSARGANTGELFF. The CDR3 coding sequence is TGCAGTGCTAGAGGGGCTAACACCGGGGAGCTGTTTTTT. The chain couples TRBV20-1 to TRBJ2-2, with D hard to call. Germline V lookup: CDR1 DFQATT, CDR2 SNEGSKA (reference sequence). The CDR3 has 13 amino acids. V lost 1 base and J 2 bases, leaving 5 bases between the germline ends.

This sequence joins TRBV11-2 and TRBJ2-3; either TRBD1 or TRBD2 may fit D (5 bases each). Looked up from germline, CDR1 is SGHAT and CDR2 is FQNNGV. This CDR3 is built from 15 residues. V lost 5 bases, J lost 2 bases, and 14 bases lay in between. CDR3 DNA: TGTGCCAGCAGCACCCGCCTGGGGGTCACAGATACGCAGTATTTT. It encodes CASSTRLGVTDTQYF.

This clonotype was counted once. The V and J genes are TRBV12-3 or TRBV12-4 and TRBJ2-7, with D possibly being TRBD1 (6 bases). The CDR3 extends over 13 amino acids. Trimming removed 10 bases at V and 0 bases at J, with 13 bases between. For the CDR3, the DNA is TGTGCCATCCTACAGGACAGCTCCTACGAGCAGTACTTC. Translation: CAILQDSSYEQYF.